This T cell receptor beta chain was documented in a study of blood T cell repertoires in COVID-19. Per the study methods: Reference gene primer amplification gave nucleated cell count estimates. This table comes from immunoSEQ multiplex PCR, and its TCRdb copy is limited to in-frame clones, with some not included. The V and J calls and the clone size are those of that table, but D and trimming were determined from the DNA. The sample lists 300,000 to 400,000 clones; 75% to 90% were seen once. Sequenced input: peripheral blood. This TCR was recovered from a woman in her sixties with COVID-19, enrolled during active disease.

The CDR3 protein is CARSLKPGRSGTNEKLFF. CDR3 nucleotides: TGTGCCAGAAGCTTGAAACCCGGGAGGTCGGGGACTAATGAAAAACTGTTTTTT. V usage is TRBV5-3 and J usage is TRBJ1-4, with D hard to call. TRBV5-3 is assigned to the ORF class and has an uncertain function. Deletions cut 1 base from V and 2 bases from J, with 18 bases between. CDR3 length: 18 amino acids.